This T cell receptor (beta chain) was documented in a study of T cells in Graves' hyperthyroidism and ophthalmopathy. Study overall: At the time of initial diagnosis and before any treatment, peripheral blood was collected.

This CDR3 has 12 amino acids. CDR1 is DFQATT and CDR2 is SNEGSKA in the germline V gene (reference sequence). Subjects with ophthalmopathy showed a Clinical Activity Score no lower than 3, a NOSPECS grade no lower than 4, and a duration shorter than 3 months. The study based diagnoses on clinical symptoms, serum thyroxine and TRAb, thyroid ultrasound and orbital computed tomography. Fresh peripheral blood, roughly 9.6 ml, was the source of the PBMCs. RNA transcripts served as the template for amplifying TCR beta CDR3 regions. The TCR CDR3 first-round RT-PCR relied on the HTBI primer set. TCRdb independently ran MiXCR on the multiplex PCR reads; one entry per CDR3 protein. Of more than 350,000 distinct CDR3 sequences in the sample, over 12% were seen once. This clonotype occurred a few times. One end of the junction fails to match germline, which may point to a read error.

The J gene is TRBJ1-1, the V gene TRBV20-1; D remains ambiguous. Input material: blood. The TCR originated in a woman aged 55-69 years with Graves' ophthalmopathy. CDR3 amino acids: CSARGPNTEAFF. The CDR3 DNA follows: TGCAGTGCCAGAGGTCCAAACACTGAAGCTTTCTTT.